This passage covers 12 T cell receptor beta chains from one sample sequenced in a study of Graves' ophthalmopathy and Graves' hyperthyroidism. TCR beta CDR3 regions were amplified from RNA transcripts. RT-PCR with HTBI primers came first, then second-round multiplex PCR. Each CDR3 protein is one row after TCRdb ran MiXCR on the multiplex PCR reads. The top ten clones hold about 10% of a sample with roughly 500,000 distinct CDR3 sequences, 13% to 15% of them seen once. The sequenced sample was blood. The receptors were gathered from a woman aged 25-40 years with Graves' ophthalmopathy.

This clonotype was counted ten times or more. The V gene is TRBV27, the J gene TRBJ1-6, with no clear D. Deletions cut 6 bases from V and 10 bases from J, with 10 bases between. The CDR3 is made up of 12 amino acids. CDR1 and CDR2 from the germline V gene are MNHEY and SMNVEV (reference sequence). In nucleotides, the CDR3 is TGTGCCAGCAGGTACGGGGTGTCACCCCTCCACTTT. Translated: CASRYGVSPLHF.

This clonotype has a count of ten or more. This rearrangement joins TRBV6-5 to TRBJ1-2; weak D call: TRBD1 (5 bases). V was trimmed by 0 bases and J by 6 bases, leaving 14 bases between them. The CDR3 has 15 residues. Looked up from germline, CDR1 is MNHEY and CDR2 is SVGAGI. For the CDR3, the DNA is TGTGCCAGCAGTTACTCCCAGAAGCTAGGGGATGGCTACACCTTC. Its translation is CASSYSQKLGDGYTF.

This clonotype came up once. V is TRBV29-1 and J is TRBJ1-2, with 8 bases identical to TRBD1. This CDR3 contains 13 residues. Germline values: CDR1 SQVTM, CDR2 ANQGSEA. V trimming: 8 bases; J trimming: 4 bases; junction bases outside the gene matches: 9. CDR3 in DNA: TGCAGCCCCGGGGGGGACAGGCCCTATGGCTACACCTTC. Protein sequence: CSPGGDRPYGYTF. Full variable domain (missing parts from reference TRBV29-1 and TRBJ1-2): SAVISQKPSRDICQRGTSLTIQCQVDSQVTMMFWYRQQPGQSLTLIATANQGSEATYESGFVIDKFPISRPNLTFSTLTVSNMSPEDSSIYLCSPGGDRPYGYTFGSGTRLTVV.

In its sample, this clonotype was seen many times. The V gene is TRBV7-8, the J gene TRBJ1-5, with D unresolved. The germline CDR1 and CDR2 sequences are SGHVS and FQNEAQ. CDR3 length: 16 residues. The V end lost 3 bases, the J end lost 6 bases, and 18 bases lay between the germline ends. The CDR3 DNA reads TGTGCCAGCAGCTTGTTGTACCGAGCGGTCGGTCAGCCCCAGCATTTT. It specifies CASSLLYRAVGQPQHF.

In its sample, this clonotype was seen many times. The genes are TRBV7-6 and TRBJ1-2; no firm D call. This CDR3 is 13 amino acids long. Deletions cut 1 base from V and 2 bases from J, with 5 bases between. Germline V gives CDR1 SGHVS, CDR2 FNYEAQ. In DNA form, the CDR3 reads TGTGCCAGCAGCTTAGAACAGAACTATGGCTACACCTTC. It translates to CASSLEQNYGYTF.

This clonotype has only one observation. The chain is built from TRBV11-1 and TRBJ2-7; the match to TRBD2 covers 8 bases. The CDR3 consists of 16 residues. Trimming took 7 bases from V and 1 from J; bases not matched to a gene: 12. Germline V gene sequence: CDR1 SGHAT, CDR2 FQDESV (reference sequence). DNA for the CDR3: TGTGCCAGCACCAAGGGTGAGGCTAGCGGGTCCTACGAGCAGTACTTC. This sequence encodes CASTKGEASGSYEQYF.

About this clonotype: Compared with germline, one end of the junction differs, possibly owing to a read error. This chain connects TRBV12-3 or TRBV12-4 to TRBJ1-2; 7 nucleotides line up with TRBD1. The CDR3 is 15 residues long. The CDR3 sequence is CATQGVWVGNYGYTF. In DNA, the CDR3 is TGTGCCACCCAGGGGGTGTGGGTCGGGAACTATGGTTACACCTTC.

In this sample, this clonotype turned up many times. The V and J genes are TRBV30 and TRBJ1-1; 8 bases line up with TRBD1. This CDR3 region has 12 residues. CDR1 is GTSNPN, CDR2 SVGIG, per germline (reference sequence). J was trimmed by 4 bases and V by 5 bases; bases with no gene match: 3. The CDR3 reads CAWVQGVTEAFF. CDR3 DNA sequence: TGTGCCTGGGTACAGGGGGTCACTGAAGCTTTCTTT. The whole variable domain, filled in from reference TRBV30 and TRBJ1-1, reads SQTIHQWPATLVQPVGSPLSLECTVEGTSNPNLYWYRQAAGRGLQLLFYSVGIGQISSEVPQNLSASRPQDRQFILSSKKLLLSDSGFYLCAWVQGVTEAFFGQGTRLTVV.

This clonotype was recorded many times. The V call is TRBV24-1, the J call TRBJ1-2, with D possibly matching TRBD1 (6 bases). With 4 bases removed from V and 6 bases from J, the gap between germline ends came to 8 bases. CDR3 length: 12 amino acids. The germline gives CDR1 KGHDR, CDR2 SFDVKD. CDR3 nucleotide sequence: TGTGCCACCAGTGAACAGGGCCATGGCTACACCTTC. As protein: CATSEQGHGYTF.

This clonotype was recorded many times. V gene TRBV12-3 or TRBV12-4 combines with J gene TRBJ1-2; TRBD1 agrees at 7 bases. After removal of 4 bases from V and 2 bases from J, the junction contained 7 bases not matched to a gene. The CDR3 runs 15 residues. CDR3 sequence: CASSWGGTANYGYTF. CDR3 sequence (DNA): TGTGCCAGCAGTTGGGGGGGGACAGCAAACTATGGCTACACCTTC.

This clonotype was seen ten or more times. This sequence joins TRBV27 and TRBJ1-2, with D perhaps TRBD1 (6 bases). CDR3 length equals 14 residues. Germline values: CDR1 MNHEY, CDR2 SMNVEV (reference sequence). The V end was cut by 0 bases, the J end by 3 bases, with 8 bases between. CDR3 DNA: TGTGCCAGCAGTTTATCAGCAGGGGACTATGGCTACACCTTC. Residues: CASSLSAGDYGYTF.

In this sample, this clonotype turned up many times. The gene calls are TRBV6-5 and TRBJ2-7, with 8 bases matching TRBD1. CDR1 is MNHEY and CDR2 is SVGAGI in the germline V gene. The trim removed 5 bases at V and 5 bases at J, leaving 8 bases unmatched. The CDR3 runs to 14 residues. CDR3 in DNA: TGTGCCAGCAGTCCCGGACAGGGTTACCACGAGCAGTACTTC. Protein sequence: CASSPGQGYHEQYF.